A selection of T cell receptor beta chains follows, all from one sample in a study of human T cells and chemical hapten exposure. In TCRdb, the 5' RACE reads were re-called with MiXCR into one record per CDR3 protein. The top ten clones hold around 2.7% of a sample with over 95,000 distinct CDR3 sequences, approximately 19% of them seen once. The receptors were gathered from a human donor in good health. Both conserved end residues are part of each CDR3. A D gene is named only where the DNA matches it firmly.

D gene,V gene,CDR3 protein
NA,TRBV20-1,CSVPTRDFGEQLF
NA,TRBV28,CASSLFLRGLNSGNTIYF
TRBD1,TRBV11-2,CASSKKTGWNTEAFF
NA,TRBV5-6,CASSLGLGDTEAFF
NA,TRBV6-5,CASSYSGFGENTEAFF
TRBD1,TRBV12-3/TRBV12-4,CASSLLTGKGYTF
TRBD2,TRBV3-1,CASSRLLELAGAKPYEQYF
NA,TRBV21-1,CASGKKAGPCYEQYF
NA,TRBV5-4,CASSPIGPSALSSYEQYF
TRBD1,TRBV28,CASSLLGTGLNQPQHF
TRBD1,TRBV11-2,CASRRDRVSRSPLHF
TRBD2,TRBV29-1,CSVAGTSESSYNEQFF
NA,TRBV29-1,CSVERMVDGYTF
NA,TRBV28,CASSRLEQEWADTQYF
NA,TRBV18,CASSPSNGFDIQYF
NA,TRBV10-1,CASSESRQGAEAFF
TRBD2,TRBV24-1,CATSAGLAGWDTQYF
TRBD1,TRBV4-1,CASSSQFAGGGRNTIYF
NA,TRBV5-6,CASSYFVAGNTIYF
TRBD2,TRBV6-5,CASSGLAASSTDTQYF
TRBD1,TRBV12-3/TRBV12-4,CASSSYGTGAGANVLTF
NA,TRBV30,CAWSDRPQRTRF
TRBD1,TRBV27,CASSRQGAKNIQYF
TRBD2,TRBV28,CASSLYSSGSTHEQYF
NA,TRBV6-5,CASSSRPGQEDFSYEQYF
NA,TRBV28,CASSTFFLKRGSSTDTQYF
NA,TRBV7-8,CASSLGPGRTGNTIYF
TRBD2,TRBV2,CASTPPYLAGSTDTQYF
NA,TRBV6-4,CASSDAYDLNTEAFF
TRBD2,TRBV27,CASRGLVGSGTQYF
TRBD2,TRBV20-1,CSAGTSGRARAGELFF
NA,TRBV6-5,CASSYLPGRDNEQFF
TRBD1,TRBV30,CAWSADQGVASAEAFF
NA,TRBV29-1,CSVKEAQGDTGELFF
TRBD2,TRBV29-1,CSVGGTSGGEQFF